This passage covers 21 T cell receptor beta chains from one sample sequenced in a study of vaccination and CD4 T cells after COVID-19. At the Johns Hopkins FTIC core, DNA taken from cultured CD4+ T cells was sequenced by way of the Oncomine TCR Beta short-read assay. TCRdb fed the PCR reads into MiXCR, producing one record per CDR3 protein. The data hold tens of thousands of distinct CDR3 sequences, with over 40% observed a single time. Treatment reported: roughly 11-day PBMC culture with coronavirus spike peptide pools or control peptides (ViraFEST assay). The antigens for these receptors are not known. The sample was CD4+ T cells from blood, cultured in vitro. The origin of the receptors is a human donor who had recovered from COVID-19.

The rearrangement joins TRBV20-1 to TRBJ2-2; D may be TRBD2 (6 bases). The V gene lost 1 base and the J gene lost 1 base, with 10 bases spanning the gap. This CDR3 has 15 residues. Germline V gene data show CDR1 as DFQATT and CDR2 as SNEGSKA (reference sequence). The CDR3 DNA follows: TGCAGTGCTAGAGTCCCTAGCGAGAACACCGGGGAGCTGTTTTTT. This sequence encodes CSARVPSENTGELFF.

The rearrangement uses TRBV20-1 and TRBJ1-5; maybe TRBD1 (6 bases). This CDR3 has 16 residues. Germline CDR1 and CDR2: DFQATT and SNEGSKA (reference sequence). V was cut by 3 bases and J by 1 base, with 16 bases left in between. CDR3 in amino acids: CSARGHSGGSNQPQHF. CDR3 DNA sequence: TGCAGTGCTAGGGGCCACAGTGGGGGCAGCAATCAGCCCCAGCATTTT.

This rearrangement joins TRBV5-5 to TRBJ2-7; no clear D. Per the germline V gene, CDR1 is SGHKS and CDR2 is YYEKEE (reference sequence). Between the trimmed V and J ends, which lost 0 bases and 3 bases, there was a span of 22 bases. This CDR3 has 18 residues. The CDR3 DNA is TGTGCCAGCAGCTTGGAGGACGCCCCAATTATTTCCAACTACGAGCAGTACTTC. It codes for CASSLEDAPIISNYEQYF.

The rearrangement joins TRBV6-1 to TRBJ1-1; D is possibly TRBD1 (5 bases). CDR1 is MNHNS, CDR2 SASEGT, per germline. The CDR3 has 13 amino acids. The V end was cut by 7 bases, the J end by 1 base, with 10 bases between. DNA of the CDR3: TGTGCCAGCACCAGGGACGGGAACACTGAAGCTTTCTTT. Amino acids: CASTRDGNTEAFF.

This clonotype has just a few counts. For the CDR3, the DNA is TGTGCCAGCAGCATCGGACTAGCGGGGGCCTACGAGCAGTACTTC. Its translation is CASSIGLAGAYEQYF. The rearrangement links TRBV11-3 to TRBJ2-7; 13 nucleotides line up with TRBD2. The germline CDR1 and CDR2 sequences are SGHNT and YENEEA. Trimming cost V 5 bases and J 2 bases; bases outside gene matches: 3. The CDR3 contains 15 residues.

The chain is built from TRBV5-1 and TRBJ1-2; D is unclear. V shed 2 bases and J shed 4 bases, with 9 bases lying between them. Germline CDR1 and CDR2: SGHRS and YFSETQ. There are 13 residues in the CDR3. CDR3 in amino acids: CASSFTSAYGYTF. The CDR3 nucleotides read TGCGCCAGCAGCTTTACGTCTGCCTATGGCTACACCTTC.

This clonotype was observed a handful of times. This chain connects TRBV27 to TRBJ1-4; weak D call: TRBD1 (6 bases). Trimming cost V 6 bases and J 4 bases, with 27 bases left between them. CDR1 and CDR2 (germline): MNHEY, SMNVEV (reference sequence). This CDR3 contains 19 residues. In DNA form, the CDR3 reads TGTGCCAGCAGCCAGAGGACTACAGGGACCAATAGGGTTAATGAAAAACTGTTTTTT. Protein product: CASSQRTTGTNRVNEKLFF.

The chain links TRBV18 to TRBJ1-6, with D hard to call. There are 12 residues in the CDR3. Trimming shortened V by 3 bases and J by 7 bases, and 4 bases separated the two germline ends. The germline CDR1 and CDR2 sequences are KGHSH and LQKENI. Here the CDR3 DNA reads TGTGCCAGCTCACCGGGCAATTCACCCCTCCACTTT. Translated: CASSPGNSPLHF.

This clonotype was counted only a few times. The DNA of the CDR3 is TGTGCCAGCAGCCCGGGACTGGTTCTGTTCTACGAGCAGTACTTC. Protein sequence: CASSPGLVLFYEQYF. V and J are TRBV27 and TRBJ2-7; a possible D gene is TRBD2 (6 bases). The germline V gene encodes CDR1 MNHEY and CDR2 SMNVEV (reference sequence). V was shortened by 6 bases and J by 3 bases, with 18 bases between the two germline ends. This CDR3 region has 15 residues.

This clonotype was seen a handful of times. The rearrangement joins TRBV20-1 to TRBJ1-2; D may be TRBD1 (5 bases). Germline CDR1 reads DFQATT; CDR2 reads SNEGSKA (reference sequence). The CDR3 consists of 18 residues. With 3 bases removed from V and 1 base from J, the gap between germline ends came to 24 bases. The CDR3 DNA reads TGCAGTGCTAGCGTCAAACCTCTGCAGGGAGCTCTTAACTATGGCTACACCTTC. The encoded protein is CSASVKPLQGALNYGYTF.

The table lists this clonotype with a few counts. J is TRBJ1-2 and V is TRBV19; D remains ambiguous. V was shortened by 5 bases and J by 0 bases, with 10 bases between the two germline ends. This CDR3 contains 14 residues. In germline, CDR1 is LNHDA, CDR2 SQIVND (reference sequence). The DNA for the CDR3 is TGTGCCAGTAGTCCGGCAGCTTCTAACTATGGCTACACCTTC. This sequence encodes CASSPAASNYGYTF.

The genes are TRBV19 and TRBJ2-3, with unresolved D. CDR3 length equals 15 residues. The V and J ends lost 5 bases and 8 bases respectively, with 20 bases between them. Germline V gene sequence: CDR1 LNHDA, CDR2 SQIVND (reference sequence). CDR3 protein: CASSRLGPGRSTQYF. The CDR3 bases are TGTGCCAGTAGTCGGCTCGGCCCCGGTCGAAGTACGCAGTATTTT.

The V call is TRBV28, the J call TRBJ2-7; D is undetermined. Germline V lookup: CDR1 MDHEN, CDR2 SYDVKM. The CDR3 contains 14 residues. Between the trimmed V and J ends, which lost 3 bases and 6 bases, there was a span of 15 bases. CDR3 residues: CASSLPGLLAEQYF. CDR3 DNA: TGTGCCAGCAGTTTGCCCGGGTTACTTGCCGAGCAGTACTTC. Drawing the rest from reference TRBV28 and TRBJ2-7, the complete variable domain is DVKVTQSSRYLVKRTGEKVFLECVQDMDHENMFWYRQDPGLGLRLIYFSYDVKMKEKGDIPEGYSVSREKKERFSLILESASTNQTSMYLCASSLPGLLAEQYFGPGTRLTVT.

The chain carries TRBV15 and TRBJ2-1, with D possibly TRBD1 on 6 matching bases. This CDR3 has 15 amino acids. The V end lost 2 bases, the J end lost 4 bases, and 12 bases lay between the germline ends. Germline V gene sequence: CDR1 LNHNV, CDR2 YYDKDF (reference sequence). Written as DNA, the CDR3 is TGTGCCACCAGCAGACTCAAACAGGGATACAATGAGCAGTTCTTC. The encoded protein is CATSRLKQGYNEQFF.

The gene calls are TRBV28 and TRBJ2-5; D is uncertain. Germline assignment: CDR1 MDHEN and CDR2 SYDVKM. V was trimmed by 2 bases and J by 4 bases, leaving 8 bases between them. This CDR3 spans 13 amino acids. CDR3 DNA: TGTGCCAGCAGTTTAGGAACCCCAGAGACCCAGTACTTC. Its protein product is CASSLGTPETQYF. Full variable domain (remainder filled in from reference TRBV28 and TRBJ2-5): DVKVTQSSRYLVKRTGEKVFLECVQDMDHENMFWYRQDPGLGLRLIYFSYDVKMKEKGDIPEGYSVSREKKERFSLILESASTNQTSMYLCASSLGTPETQYFGPGTRLLVL.

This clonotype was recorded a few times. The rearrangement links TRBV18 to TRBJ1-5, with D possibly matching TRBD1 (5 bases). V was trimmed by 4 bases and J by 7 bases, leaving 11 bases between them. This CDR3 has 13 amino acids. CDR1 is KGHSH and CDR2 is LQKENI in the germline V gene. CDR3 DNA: TGTGCCAGCTCACAAGGGGCGGAACAGCCCCAGCATTTT. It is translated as CASSQGAEQPQHF.

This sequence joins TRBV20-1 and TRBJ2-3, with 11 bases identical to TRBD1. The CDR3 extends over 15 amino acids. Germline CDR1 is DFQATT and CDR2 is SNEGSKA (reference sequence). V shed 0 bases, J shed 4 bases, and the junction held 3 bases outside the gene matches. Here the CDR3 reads CSARERTGGADTQYF. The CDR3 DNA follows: TGCAGTGCTAGAGAGCGGACAGGGGGCGCAGATACGCAGTATTTT.

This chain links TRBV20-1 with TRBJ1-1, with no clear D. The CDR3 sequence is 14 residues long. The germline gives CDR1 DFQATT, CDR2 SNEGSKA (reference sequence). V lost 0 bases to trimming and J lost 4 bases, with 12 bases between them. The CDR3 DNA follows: TGCAGTGCTAGAGATCCCGGGATAAGCACTGAAGCTTTCTTT. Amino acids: CSARDPGISTEAFF.

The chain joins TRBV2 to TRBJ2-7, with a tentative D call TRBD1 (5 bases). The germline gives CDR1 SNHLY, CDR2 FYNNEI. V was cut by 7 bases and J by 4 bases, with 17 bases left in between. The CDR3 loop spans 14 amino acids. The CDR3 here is CASIYRRTSYEQYF. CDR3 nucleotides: TGTGCCAGCATATATAGGCGGACATCATACGAGCAGTACTTC.

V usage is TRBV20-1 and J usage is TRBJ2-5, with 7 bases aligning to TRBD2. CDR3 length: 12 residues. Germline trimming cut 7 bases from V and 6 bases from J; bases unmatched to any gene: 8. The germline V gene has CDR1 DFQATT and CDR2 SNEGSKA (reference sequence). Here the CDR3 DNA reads TGCAGTGGCCTAGCGGCGGGAAAGACCCAGTACTTC. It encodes CSGLAAGKTQYF.

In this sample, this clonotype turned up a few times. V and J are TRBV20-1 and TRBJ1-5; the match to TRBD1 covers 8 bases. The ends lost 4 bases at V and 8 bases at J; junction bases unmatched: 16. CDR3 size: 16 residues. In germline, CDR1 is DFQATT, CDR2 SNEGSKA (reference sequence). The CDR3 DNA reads TGCAGTGCTACCGCTGACAGGGGTCTGGTTCAGGAGCCCCAGCATTTT. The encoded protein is CSATADRGLVQEPQHF.